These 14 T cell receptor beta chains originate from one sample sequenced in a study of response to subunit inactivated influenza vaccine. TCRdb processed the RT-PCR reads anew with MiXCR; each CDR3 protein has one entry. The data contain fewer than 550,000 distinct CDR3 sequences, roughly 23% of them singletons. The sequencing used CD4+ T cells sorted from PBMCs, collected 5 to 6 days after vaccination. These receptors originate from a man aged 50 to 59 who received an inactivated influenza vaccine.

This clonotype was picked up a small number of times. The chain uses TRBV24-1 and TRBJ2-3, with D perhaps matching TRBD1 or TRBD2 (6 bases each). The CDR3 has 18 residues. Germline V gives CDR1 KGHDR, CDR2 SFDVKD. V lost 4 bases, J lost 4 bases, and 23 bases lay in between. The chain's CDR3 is CATSDPSFSRGRADTQYF. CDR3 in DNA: TGTGCCACCAGTGACCCTTCATTTTCCCGGGGGCGCGCAGATACGCAGTATTTT.

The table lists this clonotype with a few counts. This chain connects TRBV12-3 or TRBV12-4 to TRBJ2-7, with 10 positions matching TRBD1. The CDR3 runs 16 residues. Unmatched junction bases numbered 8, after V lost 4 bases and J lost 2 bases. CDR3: CASSSIPGQGPYEQYF. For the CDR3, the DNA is TGTGCCAGCAGTTCTATTCCGGGACAGGGGCCCTACGAGCAGTACTTC.

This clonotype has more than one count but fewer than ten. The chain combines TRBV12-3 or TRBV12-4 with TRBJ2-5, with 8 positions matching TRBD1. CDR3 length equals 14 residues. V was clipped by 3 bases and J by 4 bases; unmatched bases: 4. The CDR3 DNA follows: TGTGCCAGCAGTTTCAGGGGGCCTATAGAGACCCAGTACTTC. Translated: CASSFRGPIETQYF.

The chain's CDR3 is CASSRNTGRENYGYTF. CDR3 coding DNA: TGCGCCAGCAGCCGCAATACAGGGAGGGAGAACTATGGCTACACCTTC. The gene calls are TRBV4-3 and TRBJ1-2; TRBD1 is a possible D gene (6 bases). Looked up from germline, CDR1 is LGHNA and CDR2 is YSLEER. The CDR3 sequence is 16 residues long. V gave up 4 bases and J gave up 2 bases, with 17 bases separating them.

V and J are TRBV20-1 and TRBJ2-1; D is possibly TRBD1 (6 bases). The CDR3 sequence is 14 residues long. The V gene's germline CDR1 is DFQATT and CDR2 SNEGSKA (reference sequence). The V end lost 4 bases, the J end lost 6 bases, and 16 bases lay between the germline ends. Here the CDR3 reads CSATTGTHANEQFF. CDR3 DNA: TGCAGTGCTACAACCGGGACACACGCCAATGAGCAGTTCTTC.

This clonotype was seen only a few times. For the CDR3, the DNA is TGCAGTGCTCCCCGAGGGACGGTAAGCAATGAGCAGTTCTTC. This gives the protein CSAPRGTVSNEQFF. The rearrangement links TRBV20-1 to TRBJ2-1; TRBD1 or TRBD2 may be the D gene (5 bases each). Germline V gene data show CDR1 as DFQATT and CDR2 as SNEGSKA (reference sequence). V was trimmed by 5 bases and J by 6 bases, leaving 17 bases between them. The CDR3 is 14 amino acids.

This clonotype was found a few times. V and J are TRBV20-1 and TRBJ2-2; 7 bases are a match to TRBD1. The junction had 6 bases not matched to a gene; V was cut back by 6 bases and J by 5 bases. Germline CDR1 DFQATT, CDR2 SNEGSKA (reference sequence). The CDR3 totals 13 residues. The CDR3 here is CSADRQGTGELFF. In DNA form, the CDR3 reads TGCAGTGCAGATCGACAGGGAACCGGGGAGCTGTTTTTT.

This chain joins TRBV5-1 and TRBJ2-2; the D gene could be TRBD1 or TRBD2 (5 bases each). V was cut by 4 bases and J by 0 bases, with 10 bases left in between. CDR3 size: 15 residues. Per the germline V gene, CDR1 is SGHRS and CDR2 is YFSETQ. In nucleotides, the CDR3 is TGCGCCAGCAGCACCCAGGGACCGAACACCGGGGAGCTGTTTTTT. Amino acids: CASSTQGPNTGELFF.

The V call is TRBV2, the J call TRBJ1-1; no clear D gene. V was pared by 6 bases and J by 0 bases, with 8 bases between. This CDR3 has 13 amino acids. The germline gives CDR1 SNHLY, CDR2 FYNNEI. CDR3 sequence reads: CASRTNMNTEAFF. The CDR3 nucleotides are TGTGCCAGCAGGACCAACATGAACACTGAAGCTTTCTTT.

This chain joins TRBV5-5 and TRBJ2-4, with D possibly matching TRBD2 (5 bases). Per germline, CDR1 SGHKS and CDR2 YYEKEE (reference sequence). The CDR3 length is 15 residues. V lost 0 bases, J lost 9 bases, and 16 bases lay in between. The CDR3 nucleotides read TGTGCCAGCAGCTTGGAGATCTCAAGCCGGGGCATTCAGTACTTC. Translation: CASSLEISSRGIQYF.

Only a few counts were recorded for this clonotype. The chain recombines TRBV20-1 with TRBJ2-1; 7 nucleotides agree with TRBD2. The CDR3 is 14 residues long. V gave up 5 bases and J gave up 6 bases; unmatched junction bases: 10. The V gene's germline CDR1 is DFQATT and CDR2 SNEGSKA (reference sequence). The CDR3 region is CSAYSGSGTNEQFF. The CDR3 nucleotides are TGCAGTGCTTATAGCGGGTCCGGGACCAATGAGCAGTTCTTC.

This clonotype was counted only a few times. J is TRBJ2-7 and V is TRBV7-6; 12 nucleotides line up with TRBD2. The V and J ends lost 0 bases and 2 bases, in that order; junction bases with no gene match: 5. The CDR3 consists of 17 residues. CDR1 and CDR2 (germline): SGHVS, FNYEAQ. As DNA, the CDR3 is TGTGCCAGCAGCTTAGCGCCGGCTAGCGGGAGGGCCTACGAGCAGTACTTC. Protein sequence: CASSLAPASGRAYEQYF.

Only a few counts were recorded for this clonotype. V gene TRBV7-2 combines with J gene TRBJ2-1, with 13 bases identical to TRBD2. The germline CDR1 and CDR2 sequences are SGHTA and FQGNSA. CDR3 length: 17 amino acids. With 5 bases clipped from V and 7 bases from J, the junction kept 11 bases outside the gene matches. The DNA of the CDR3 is TGTGCCAGCAGCGTTCGGACTAGCGGGAGCAGTGAGAATGAGCAGTTCTTC. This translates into CASSVRTSGSSENEQFF.

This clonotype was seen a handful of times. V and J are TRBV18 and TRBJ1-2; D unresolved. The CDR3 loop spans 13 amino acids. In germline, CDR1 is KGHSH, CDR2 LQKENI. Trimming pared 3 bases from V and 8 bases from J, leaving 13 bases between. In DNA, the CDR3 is TGTGCCAGCTCACCGCGGAAACAGCAGGGCTACACCTTC. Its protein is CASSPRKQQGYTF.